One T cell receptor (beta chain) is described in this entry. Its antigen is unknown. Base-call qualities are not available, and no considerably larger clone is one nucleotide away. The library was produced with the immunoSEQ multiplex PCR assay. The multiplex PCR relied on a mix of 60 forward primers for TCR Vbeta segments and 13 reverse primers for TCR Jbeta segments. A multiplex PCR assay on genomic DNA amplified the CDR3 region of rearranged TCR beta genes. Amplified TCR beta libraries were sequenced as 87-base-pair reads on the Illumina HiSeq System. Processing in the source paper ran as follows. Across the 700 or so repertoires, a later analysis counted 60 million to 90 million unique TCR beta chains, 9.5 million to 12 million of which were shared by at least two donors. To remove PCR and sequencing errors, raw reads were error-corrected and collapsed into unique sequences using a nearest-neighbor algorithm that merged closely related sequences. To assign V, D and J gene segments, CDR3 sequences were aligned to IMGT reference sequences. For a sequence to be retained, a match of at least six nucleotides to both a V gene segment and a J gene segment was required. Rearrangements were called productive when the CDR3 lacked stop codons and stayed in frame with V and J; all others were non-productive. CDR3 was defined according to IMGT convention as the region running from the second conserved V-encoded cysteine to the conserved J-encoded phenylalanine. Sequences without an unambiguous match to a single V gene segment were excluded from the earlier analysis of about 640 of the donors. In an earlier analysis of 587 of the donors, V segments were called functional above 56.7% productive rearrangements and were called segregating when the between-donor standard deviation exceeded 5%. A statistical classification framework was developed to diagnose cytomegalovirus status using the catalog of TCR beta chain sequences. V and J gene assignment, in a later analysis, came from comparing TCR nucleotide sequences with IMGT/GENE-DB human TR gene sequences. In a later analysis, CDR3 sequences and most-parsimonious VDJ recombination scenarios were assigned using the TCRdist pipeline. A later analysis defined each TCR beta chain by its CDR3 amino acid sequence plus V-gene family, and excluded reads lacking a unique V-gene family. To address suspected cross-contamination and a sequencing artifact, a later analysis removed roughly 640 highly shared, low-generation-probability nucleotide sequences. A later analysis calculated a clonal expansion index for each public chain from normalized within-repertoire ranks of inferred template counts. In a later analysis, generation probabilities were computed with a VDJ recombination model fitted to out-of-frame rearrangements, and the resulting probabilities were checked against IGoR. A later analysis scored TCR-TCR, TCR-HLA and TCR-CMV co-occurrence with hypergeometric tests, applying a repertoire-size bias correction to TCR pairs. To estimate false discovery rates, a later analysis permuted the HLA or CMV assignments 20 times. In a later analysis, co-occurring TCRs were grouped with DBSCAN, and TCRdist sequence similarity was added when clustering was performed within HLA-allele-positive subsets. Co-occurrence clustering excluded repertoires with fewer than 30,000 or more than 120,000 public chains, plus five with anomalous nucleotide sharing. Drawn from immuneACCESS, this table holds only the in-frame rearrangements with V and J called that TCRdb kept. Clones are partly lost; checked studies trace under half to an unresolved V gene and leave the rest unexplained. V and J calls and clone size are copied from that table; D and trimming were computed from the DNA. Within this sample are about 150,000 clones, with roughly 77% of them counted one time only. The ten biggest clones cover less than 10% of the sample.

In total, over 600 healthy bone marrow donors made up the cohort. Cohort members were all nominally healthy when sampled, although unrecorded immune exposures were likely present. The donor tested CMV seropositive, placing the donor among the 290 or so seropositive members of the cohort. A peripheral blood sample was provided by each donor, and peripheral blood mononuclear cells were used for TCR beta sequencing. The Qiagen DNeasy Blood Extraction Kit was used to extract genomic DNA from the blood cell samples. From cysteine to phenylalanine, the CDR3 is 12 amino acids long. This entry keeps only the CDR3 DNA: 36 bases, framed from base 1. The germline V gene sets CDR1 to SGHTA and CDR2 to FQGNSA. The junction shows trimming of 5 bases on V and 14 bases on J, plus 17 bases between the germline ends. The data stem from a study of cytomegalovirus exposure and HLA in healthy donors (dated by TCRdb to about 2017). Regarding the research as a whole: In an earlier analysis of 587 of the donors, under 300 Gb of sequence data and 90 million to 120 million unique TCR beta sequences from 180 million or so T cells were reported. An early release that covered 640 HLA-typed donors contained about 300 gigabases of sequencing data and tens of millions of unique TCR sequences. Among the approximately 420 genotyped donors, around 81% belonged to the genetic ancestry cluster associated with self-reported Caucasian donors. The study aimed to test whether cataloging public T cell receptors could reveal signatures of past pathogen exposure. The study profiled the T cell repertoires of about 720 subjects by immunosequencing and related them to cytomegalovirus serostatus. In addition to the first cohort of approximately 670 subjects, a separate validation cohort of under 150 different subjects was used. High-throughput TCR immunosequencing, statistical association of individual TCRs with disease status, and machine learning were combined to predict cytomegalovirus infection status. In a later analysis, previously published TCR beta repertoires from 666 donors were re-analyzed and high-resolution HLA genotyping was added so that TCR occurrence patterns could be studied. In the later analysis, no new phenotypic data were used to find candidate immune exposures; instead, reliance was placed on TCR beta sequences and their occurrence across donors. To decide whether each TCR beta V gene segment behaved as functional or pseudogenic, an earlier analysis of fewer than 750 of the donors relied on high-throughput TCR beta sequencing. Donor age, sex, ethnicity and CMV serostatus were collected together with the repertoire data. A later genetic analysis took genome-wide SNP genotypes for about 65% of the roughly 670 donors and used that subset as a discovery cohort. Every discovery cohort repertoire had been produced on one sequencing platform. Both class I and class II loci were covered by HLA typing, at four-digit resolution. The number of typed donors differed by locus: roughly 629-640 for A, B, C, DRB1 and DQB1; 500 to 550 for DQA1; roughly 600 for DPA1; and 450 to 480 for DPB1. Four to six DR-DQ haplotypes were handled as single units for association and clustering, since linkage in the cohort was strong. Across approximately 400 genotyped donors of the cohort, an average of roughly 250,000 unique TCR beta nucleotide sequences per donor were sequenced, and roughly 20% of those sequences were non-productive.

What the work shows at the level of the full study, not this receptor alone: The sequencing pipeline was judged likely to have produced a cluster of highly shared sequence variants as a technical artifact. In vitro tests confirmed that a few of the cytomegalovirus-associated TCR beta chains recognize cytomegalovirus antigens. For the cohort, immune exposure information was limited to CMV serostatus. It was suggested by the authors that the approach could potentially be generalized to other disease states and immunological phenotypes. In an earlier analysis of 587 of the donors, most TCR beta V segments appeared in productive rearrangements about 87% or about 30% of the time, broadly matching IMGT annotations. At a false discovery rate of 0.05, a later analysis linked roughly 17,000 TCR beta sequences to specific HLA alleles. The earlier analysis of some 560 of the donors excluded 15 to 20 rarely observed V segments, including chromosome 9 orphons, because counts were too low. The classifier was reported to diagnose cytomegalovirus status with high specificity and sensitivity in both the original and validation cohorts. According to a later analysis, parvovirus B19, influenza, CMV and Epstein-Barr virus appeared linked to several top co-occurrence clusters. In a later genetic analysis, fewer N-insertions in productive TCRs were reported among donors in an Asian-associated ancestry cluster than the roughly 640-donor mean. Roughly uniform sequencing depth across donors was assumed in presence/absence analyses, although this assumption may not hold. Because HLA typing was unavailable for some donors at each locus, only the typed subset was used in association tests. A further reported finding was that TCR beta sequences accurately predicted the HLA-A and HLA-B alleles for most subjects in the first cohort. An association between a missense DCLRE1C variant and V-gene and J-gene trimming of TCR beta chains was found in a later genetic analysis and replicated in an independent cohort. The study listed around 160 TCR beta chains as associated with cytomegalovirus. Strong co-occurrence of HLA alleles, especially DR and DQ, made assigning TCR associations to individual alleles difficult. A later analysis found that HLA-associated TCR beta chains were more clonally expanded and had lower generation probabilities than equally common non-associated chains. The cohort was sequenced for TCR beta chains only, and without alpha or paired-chain data the features that could be detected were limited. Linkage disequilibrium might explain the correlated functional status among segregating V segments, but an unknown experimental factor could not be ruled out. The 87-base-pair reads could not distinguish some IMGT-functional V segments, including TRBV6-2 and TRBV6-3, so those segments were excluded. According to a later analysis, most CMV-associated TCR beta chains appeared to be HLA-restricted, and the HLA associations seemed to be driven largely by CMV exposure. In a later analysis, the rate of TCR association differed among HLA loci, with DRB1 alleles having the most associated TCRs and HLA-C alleles having the fewest. While some public TCRs were present in many individuals, most TCR sequences turned up only very rarely across donors.

This sequence was found in a man aged 25 to 40 in good health and CMV-seropositive. Rearrangement joined TRBV7-2 to TRBJ2-3; TRBD2 is a possible D gene, resting on 5 matching bases. Sequenced input: PBMCs. The CDR3 reads CASSPPAGNRYF. The DNA reads as follows: TGTGCCAGCAGCCCCCCGGCCGGGAATCGGTATTTT.